The 8 T cell receptor beta chains in this list originate from one sample, sequenced in a study of circulating and synovial CD4+ cells in juvenile arthritis. TCRdb keeps only in-frame clones here, not all; method: immunoSEQ multiplex PCR. Here the sample spans fewer than 40,000 clones, about 95% being singletons. Sequences were obtained from CD4+ T cells from blood. Every receptor here comes from a human donor with juvenile idiopathic arthritis.

This rearrangement joins TRBV28 to TRBJ2-3; perhaps TRBD2 as D (5 bases). V was clipped by 2 bases and J by 2 bases, with 11 bases between them. Germline loops: CDR1 MDHEN, CDR2 SYDVKM. This CDR3 contains 15 residues. CDR3 amino acids: CASSLAAALTDTQYF. CDR3 bases: TGTGCCAGCAGTTTAGCAGCGGCACTCACAGATACGCAGTATTTT.

The V call is TRBV19, the J call TRBJ2-7, with D possibly TRBD1 on 5 matching bases. Per germline, CDR1 LNHDA and CDR2 SQIVND (reference sequence). The CDR3 is 17 residues long. V gave up 5 bases and J gave up 5 bases, with 25 bases separating them. The CDR3 protein is CASSWSTASGSLHEQYF. The CDR3 nucleotides are TGTGCCAGTAGTTGGTCGACAGCCTCAGGGTCCCTCCACGAGCAGTACTTC.

This chain links TRBV6-4 with TRBJ1-1, with 9 positions matching TRBD1. Germline assignment: CDR1 MRHNA and CDR2 SNTAGT. With V trimmed by 7 bases and J by 3 bases, 6 bases remained unmatched. The length of the CDR3 is 14 residues. The CDR3 here is CASTPGTGHTEAFF. CDR3 sequence (DNA): TGTGCCAGCACCCCAGGGACAGGGCACACTGAAGCTTTCTTT.

This chain uses TRBV28 with TRBJ2-4; TRBD2 might be the D (6 bases). This CDR3 spans 15 amino acids. V lost 6 bases and J lost 4, with 16 bases in between. Germline V gene data show CDR1 as MDHEN and CDR2 as SYDVKM. The CDR3: CASRPGLFLKNIQYF. The CDR3 DNA reads TGTGCCAGCAGACCGGGACTTTTTCTTAAAAACATTCAGTACTTC.

J is TRBJ2-3 and V is TRBV7-3; TRBD1 might be the D (6 bases). Germline V gene lookup returns CDR1 SGHTA and CDR2 FQGTGA. This CDR3 is built from 17 residues. V dropped 2 bases and J dropped 0 bases, with 15 bases sitting between them. DNA of the CDR3: TGTGCCAGCAGCTTATTGTTTTCCAGGGGTAGCACAGATACGCAGTATTTT. Translating gives CASSLLFSRGSTDTQYF. The entire variable domain, with the rest obtained from reference TRBV7-3 and TRBJ2-3, is as follows: GAGVSQTPSNKVTEKGKYVELRCDPISGHTALYWYRQSLGQGPEFLIYFQGTGAADDSGLPNDRFFAVRPEGSVSTLKIQRTERGDSAVYLCASSLLFSRGSTDTQYFGPGTRLTVL.

Concerning this clone itself: Distinct nucleotide sequences in the sample also encode this CDR3. The V and J genes are TRBV27 and TRBJ2-1, with TRBD2 identical over 12 bases. CDR3 length: 19 residues. The V segment lost 5 bases and the J segment 0 bases; nucleotides outside the gene matches: 11. Germline V gene lookup returns CDR1 MNHEY and CDR2 SMNVEV (reference sequence). CDR3 coding DNA: TGTGCCAGCAGTCCGATGACTAGCGGGGGCCGAAGCTCCTACAATGAGCAGTTCTTC. Encoded protein: CASSPMTSGGRSSYNEQFF.

The chain joins TRBV18 to TRBJ2-7, with 8 nucleotides matching TRBD1. Losses at the gene ends were 3 bases for V and 2 bases for J; bases not matched to a gene: 6. CDR1 KGHSH and CDR2 LQKENI come from the germline V gene. This CDR3 is built from 15 residues. The chain's CDR3 is CASSPAGTGTYEQYF. The CDR3 DNA reads TGTGCCAGCTCACCGGCCGGGACAGGCACCTACGAGCAGTACTTC.

This clone has a single count. CDR3 amino acids: CASSELFGGTYQETQYF. The CDR3 coding sequence is TGTGCCAGCAGTGAACTATTTGGGGGGACGTACCAAGAGACCCAGTACTTC. The chain joins TRBV25-1 to TRBJ2-5; a possible D gene is TRBD2 (6 bases). There are 17 residues in the CDR3. V was cut by 2 bases and J by 0 bases, with 16 bases left in between. Per the germline V gene, CDR1 is MGHDK and CDR2 is SYGVNS.